Listed below are T cell receptor beta chains from one sample, sequenced in a study of human T cells and chemical hapten exposure. TCRdb fed the RACE reads into MiXCR, producing one record per CDR3 protein. The sample lists around 200,000 distinct CDR3 sequences; around a quarter were seen once. Specimen: whole blood, collected in connection with sensitization to the hapten diphenylcyclopropenone (DPC). The receptor source for this set is a woman in her 40s with alopecia areata. Some clones in this sample may be carry-over from other donors' samples. CDR3s include the opening cysteine and the closing phenylalanine or tryptophan. The D gene is left open where the match is weak. Not all rows give a size; the values are once, few, many and, for expanded clones, a class.

TRBJ2-7	.	.	TRBV6-5	TGTGCCAGCAGTTACGATGAGGAGTACGAGCAGTACTTC	CASSYDEEYEQYF
TRBJ2-7	many	.	TRBV6-5	TGTGCCAGCAGTTACTCGAGGTCCGGTGCCTACGAGCAGTACTTC	CASSYSRSGAYEQYF
TRBJ2-7	.	TRBD2	TRBV4-3	TGCGCCAGCAGCCAAGTAGGCGGGGGAGGATTTGAGCAGTACTTC	CASSQVGGGGFEQYF
TRBJ2-1	many	.	TRBV27	TGTGCCAGCAGTTCTGGGACGGGCAATGAGCAGTTCTTC	CASSSGTGNEQFF
TRBJ2-2	.	TRBD1	TRBV29-1	TGCAGCGGCCGACAGGGCGCGAACACCGGGGAGCTGTTTTTT	CSGRQGANTGELFF
TRBJ2-7	few	.	TRBV2	TGTGCCACCGGACTGGGGGGGGCGGTATACGAGCAGTACTTC	CATGLGGAVYEQYF
TRBJ1-2	.	.	TRBV27	TGTGCCAGCAGTTTATTCCCCCCCCCACCGGGAGCCTATGGCTACACCTTC	CASSLFPPPPGAYGYTF
TRBJ2-3	few	.	TRBV29-1	TGCAGCGTTCCACGGGAGAGCACAGATACGCAGTATTTT	CSVPRESTDTQYF
TRBJ2-3	few	.	TRBV3-1	TGTGCCAGCAGCCACCAAAGGACGATCCTGAACACAGATACGCAGTATTTT	CASSHQRTILNTDTQYF
TRBJ1-1	few	TRBD1	TRBV29-1	TGCAGCGTTGAAAGACAGGGCCACACTGAAGCTTTCTTT	CSVERQGHTEAFF
TRBJ1-1	many	TRBD1	TRBV15	TGTGCCACCAGCGCAAACAGGGGGCAGACTGAAGCTTTCTTT	CATSANRGQTEAFF
TRBJ2-3	.	TRBD2	TRBV7-2	TGTGCCAGCAGCTCACTAGCGGGGCCCACAGATACGCAGTATTTT	CASSSLAGPTDTQYF
TRBJ2-1	many	.	TRBV28	TGTGCCAGCAGTTTACTCTTGCCCTACAATGAGCAGTTCTTC	CASSLLLPYNEQFF
TRBJ2-3	once	TRBD2	TRBV5-1	TGCGCCAGCAGCGTGAGGACTAGCGGGAGCTCAGATACGCAGTATTTT	CASSVRTSGSSDTQYF
TRBJ2-1	.	.	TRBV4-2	TGTGCCAGCAGCCAGAGGGCCGGGAGTACTGAGCAGTTCTTC	CASSQRAGSTEQFF
TRBJ2-7	.	.	TRBV7-2	TGTGCCAGCAGCTTAGTTGGTAGGCACCGGGACGGCTCCTACGAGCAGTACTTC	CASSLVGRHRDGSYEQYF
TRBJ1-2	few	.	TRBV29-1	TGCAGCGTTGGGGCAGTGGCTATGGGGGGCTACACCTTC	CSVGAVAMGGYTF
TRBJ2-5	few	.	TRBV29-1	TGCAGCGTTGAAGAAGGGACCCTCCCTGGGACCCAGTACTTC	CSVEEGTLPGTQYF
TRBJ1-2	.	.	TRBV29-1	TGCAGCGTTGGCAGGGGAGGTGGCTACACCTTC	CSVGRGGGYTF
TRBJ2-2	.	TRBD1	TRBV24-1	TGTGCCACCAGACCGGGACAGGGAACCGGGGAGCTGTTTTTT	CATRPGQGTGELFF
TRBJ1-5	few	.	TRBV6-2/TRBV6-3	TGTGCCAGCAGGTTCGGTTTCGAGCAGCCCCAGCATTTT	CASRFGFEQPQHF
TRBJ2-7	.	TRBD1	TRBV6-5	TGTGCCAGCAGTTACCGGGACAGGTTTCACGAGCAGTACTTC	CASSYRDRFHEQYF